One sample yielded the 24 T cell receptor beta chains listed below, sequenced in a study of blood T cell repertoires in COVID-19. Measured with immunoSEQ multiplex PCR; TCRdb has only the in-frame clones, and not every one. The sample records a few hundred thousand clones, roughly 88% being singletons. The source material was peripheral blood. All receptors come from a woman aged 25 to 39 with acute or convalescent COVID-19.

This chain uses TRBV19 with TRBJ1-1; D uncertain. The CDR3 spans 14 residues. Trimming cost V 4 bases and J 3 bases, with 12 bases left between them. Germline values: CDR1 LNHDA, CDR2 SQIVND (reference sequence). The CDR3, as DNA: TGTGCCAGTAGTACAGGCGGGCAGGACACTGAAGCTTTCTTT. Its translation is CASSTGGQDTEAFF.

The J gene is TRBJ2-1, the V gene TRBV7-9; 9 positions match TRBD1. J gave up 5 bases and V 5 bases, and 10 bases lay outside the gene matches. This CDR3 has 16 amino acids. CDR1 SEHNR and CDR2 FQNEAQ come from the germline V gene (reference sequence). CDR3 bases: TGTGCCAGCAGCCGACCGGGGACAGGGAGGAACAATGAGCAGTTCTTC. This gives the protein CASSRPGTGRNNEQFF.

The CDR3 DNA is TGTGCCAGCAGCCTTCGGAGAGCTGAAGCTTTCTTT. Translated: CASSLRRAEAFF. The J gene is TRBJ1-1, the V gene TRBV5-8, with no clear D. Germline values: CDR1 SGHTS, CDR2 YDEGEE. Trimming left V 4 bases short and J 6 bases short, with 10 bases between. This CDR3 is built from 12 residues.

The chain uses TRBV30 and TRBJ2-1; 9 bases agree with TRBD2. The length of the CDR3 is 13 residues. The V and J ends lost 2 bases and 15 bases, in that order; junction bases with no gene match: 11. The germline V gene encodes CDR1 GTSNPN and CDR2 SVGIG (reference sequence). The CDR3 region is CAWSLSLTSGTFF. CDR3 DNA: TGTGCCTGGAGTCTGAGCTTGACTAGCGGCACGTTCTTC.

This chain connects TRBV12-2 to TRBJ2-3; TRBD1 reflects the table's D call only, with no check against the DNA. TRBV12-2 is a documented pseudogene. This CDR3 is 16 amino acids long. CDR3 in amino acids: CASRFLRQGDTDTQYF. In DNA form, the CDR3 reads TGTGCAAGTCGCTTCCTCCGACAGGGGGACACAGATACGCAGTATTTT.

V is TRBV3-1 (or the pseudogene TRBV3-2) and J is TRBJ2-1; TRBD2 matches 16 bases. Losses at the gene ends were 4 bases for V and 9 bases for J; bases not matched to a gene: 9. The CDR3 has 17 amino acids. The germline V gene encodes CDR1 LGHDT and CDR2 YNNKEL (reference sequence). The CDR3 DNA reads TGTGCCAGCAGCCCGATGGGACTAGCGGGAGGGCCACTTGAGCAGTTCTTC. It yields the protein CASSPMGLAGGPLEQFF.

The chain couples TRBV27 to TRBJ1-2, with D perhaps matching TRBD1 (5 bases). V shed 1 base and J shed 2 bases, with 8 bases lying between them. The germline V gene encodes CDR1 MNHEY and CDR2 SMNVEV (reference sequence). This CDR3 contains 14 residues. DNA of the CDR3: TGTGCCAGCAGTTTATATCCAGGGAACTATGGCTACACCTTC. Its protein product is CASSLYPGNYGYTF.

The chain has TRBV18 and TRBJ2-4; D gene uncertain. Trimming removed 3 bases from V and 0 bases from J, with 6 bases in between. CDR3 length equals 14 residues. Germline V gene sequence: CDR1 KGHSH, CDR2 LQKENI. CDR3 sequence: CASSPPIAKNIQYF. The CDR3 nucleotides read TGTGCCAGCTCACCCCCAATAGCCAAAAACATTCAGTACTTC. Using reference TRBV18 and TRBJ2-4 for the parts outside the CDR3, the full variable domain is NAGVMQNPRHLVRRRGQEARLRCSPMKGHSHVYWYRQLPEEGLKFMVYLQKENIIDESGMPKERFSAEFPKEGPSILRIQQVVRGDSAAYFCASSPPIAKNIQYFGAGTRLSVL.

A note on this clone: The same CDR3 also results from other DNA sequences found in this sample. J is TRBJ2-3 and V is TRBV7-9; 11 bases line up with TRBD2. The CDR3 is 15 residues long. Germline CDR1 is SEHNR and CDR2 is FQNEAQ (reference sequence). Germline trimming cut 2 bases from V and 3 bases from J; bases unmatched to any gene: 1. Written as DNA, the CDR3 is TGTGCCAGCAGCTTAATAGCGGGAGGGACAGATACGCAGTATTTT. It is translated as CASSLIAGGTDTQYF.

The chain has TRBV5-6 and TRBJ2-6, with D uncertain. Between the trimmed V and J ends, which lost 0 bases and 0 bases, there was a span of 4 bases. The CDR3 is 15 residues long. Looked up from germline, CDR1 is SGHDT and CDR2 is YYEEEE. The CDR3 loop is CASSLDNSGANVLTF. CDR3 DNA: TGTGCCAGCAGCTTGGACAACTCTGGGGCCAACGTCCTGACTTTC.

CDR3 coding DNA: TGTGCCAGCAGCCCAGGGGGAAACGAGCAGTACTTC. This codes for CASSPGGNEQYF. The rearrangement uses TRBV7-2 and TRBJ2-7, with 7 positions matching TRBD1. V was clipped by 5 bases and J by 5 bases; unmatched bases: 3. This CDR3 spans 12 amino acids. CDR1 and CDR2 (germline): SGHTA, FQGNSA. The complete variable domain, with remaining parts taken from reference TRBV7-2 and TRBJ2-7, reads GAGVSQSPSNKVTEKGKDVELRCDPISGHTALYWYRQSLGQGLEFLIYFQGNSAPDKSGLPSDRFSAERTGGSVSTLTIQRTQQEDSAVYLCASSPGGNEQYFGPGTRLTVT.

This sequence joins TRBV6-5 and TRBJ1-6; D not certain. V was cut by 2 bases and J by 6 bases, with 14 bases left in between. Per the germline V gene, CDR1 is MNHEY and CDR2 is SVGAGI. The CDR3 has 16 residues. The CDR3 here is CASSYGLGGGNSPLHF. The CDR3 DNA sequence: TGTGCCAGCAGTTACGGACTTGGAGGAGGTAATTCACCCCTCCACTTT.

This chain links TRBV7-9 with TRBJ2-6; TRBD2 aligns across 7 bases. V lost 5 bases to trimming and J lost 0 bases; unmatched junction nucleotides: 13. The CDR3 contains 19 residues. CDR1 is SEHNR, CDR2 FQNEAQ, per germline (reference sequence). The DNA for the CDR3 is TGTGCCAGCAGCCGCCAGCGGGGCGGGTACTACTCTGGGGCCAACGTCCTGACTTTC. This encodes CASSRQRGGYYSGANVLTF.

J is TRBJ2-3 and V is TRBV19; 8 nucleotides agree with TRBD1. The germline CDR1 and CDR2 sequences are LNHDA and SQIVND (reference sequence). V lost 7 bases to trimming and J lost 1 base; unmatched junction nucleotides: 7. The CDR3 is made up of 15 amino acids. The CDR3 sequence: CASIGRGRGTDTQYF. The CDR3 DNA reads TGTGCCAGTATAGGCAGGGGGCGAGGCACAGATACGCAGTATTTT.

The chain combines TRBV7-9 with TRBJ1-5; D is ambiguous. The CDR3 runs 13 residues. The germline gives CDR1 SEHNR, CDR2 FQNEAQ (reference sequence). V lost 5 bases and J 1 base, leaving 6 bases between the germline ends. The CDR3 bases are TGTGCCAGCAGCCCATTGAGCAATCAGCCCCAGCATTTT. Protein sequence: CASSPLSNQPQHF.

The chain employs TRBV7-9 and TRBJ2-4, with 8 positions matching TRBD2. Germline lookup yields CDR1 SEHNR and CDR2 FQNEAQ (reference sequence). The CDR3 contains 17 residues. After removal of 3 bases from V and 0 bases from J, the junction contained 7 bases not matched to a gene. In DNA, the CDR3 is TGTGCCAGCAGCTTGACGCTAGCGGGCGAAGCCAAAAACATTCAGTACTTC. It yields the protein CASSLTLAGEAKNIQYF.

The V gene is TRBV5-4, the J gene TRBJ2-1; perhaps TRBD2 as D (5 bases). Trimming removed 7 bases at V and 2 bases at J, with 19 bases between. This CDR3 comprises 16 residues. Germline CDR1 SGHNT, CDR2 YYREEE (reference sequence). CDR3 sequence reads: CASATVASKPYNEQFF. CDR3 sequence (DNA): TGTGCCAGCGCCACGGTGGCTAGCAAACCCTACAATGAGCAGTTCTTC.

The rearrangement joins TRBV5-1 to TRBJ2-7, with 9 bases matching TRBD2. The junction had 3 bases not matched to a gene; V was cut back by 4 bases and J by 4 bases. CDR1 is SGHRS and CDR2 is YFSETQ in the germline V gene. The CDR3 covers 13 residues. CDR3 bases: TGCGCCAGCAGCCAAACTAGCGGGTACGAGCAGTACTTC. Translating it yields CASSQTSGYEQYF.

This clone showed up many times. The J gene is TRBJ2-2, the V gene TRBV19; possible D gene TRBD1, 5 bases. Trimming pared 0 bases from V and 4 bases from J, leaving 6 bases between. There are 14 residues in the CDR3. Germline CDR1 is LNHDA and CDR2 is SQIVND (reference sequence). The CDR3 loop reads CASSIDQGTGELFF. For the CDR3, the DNA is TGTGCCAGTAGTATAGATCAGGGCACCGGGGAGCTGTTTTTT.

V usage is TRBV11-2 and J usage is TRBJ2-1, with D perhaps TRBD2 (5 bases). CDR3 size: 12 residues. The V end was cut by 4 bases, the J end by 9 bases, with 10 bases between. CDR1 SGHAT and CDR2 FQNNGV come from the germline V gene. The CDR3 protein is CASSSLRGEQFF. In DNA form, the CDR3 reads TGTGCCAGCAGCTCCCTCCGGGGTGAGCAGTTCTTC. Looking up the rest from reference TRBV11-2 and TRBJ2-1 gives the full variable domain: EAGVAQSPRYKIIEKRQSVAFWCNPISGHATLYWYQQILGQGPKLLIQFQNNGVVDDSQLPKDRFSAERLKGVDSTLKIQPAKLEDSAVYLCASSSLRGEQFFGPGTRLTVL.

V gene TRBV4-2 combines with J gene TRBJ2-2; D not resolved. The germline gives CDR1 LGHNA, CDR2 YNFKEQ. CDR3 size: 15 residues. The V gene lost 2 bases and the J gene lost 3 bases, with 10 bases spanning the gap. CDR3 sequence reads: CASSQNGYYTGELFF. CDR3 coding DNA: TGTGCCAGCAGCCAAAACGGGTATTACACCGGGGAGCTGTTTTTT.

In DNA form, the CDR3 reads TGTGCCAGCAGCGCGGGACAGGGTGGGCTCTCCTACGAGCAGTACTTC. As protein: CASSAGQGGLSYEQYF. The V gene is TRBV9, the J gene TRBJ2-7; 9 bases fit TRBD1. The CDR3 is 16 amino acids. J was trimmed by 0 bases and V by 3 bases; bases with no gene match: 7. CDR1 is SGDLS, CDR2 YYNGEE, per germline.

The V call is TRBV18, the J call TRBJ2-2, with TRBD1 matching over 11 bases. Trimming at V came to 5 bases and at J to 2 bases, leaving 10 bases not matched to a gene. Per germline, CDR1 KGHSH and CDR2 LQKENI. This CDR3 contains 18 residues. CDR3 residues: CASSSKPGQGANTGELFF. CDR3 bases: TGTGCCAGCTCATCTAAACCTGGACAGGGGGCTAACACCGGGGAGCTGTTTTTT.

This CDR3 is CASSNKKGAGPNEKLFF. The CDR3 region has the DNA TGTGCCAGCAGCAACAAAAAGGGGGCAGGTCCTAATGAAAAACTGTTTTTT. V gene TRBV9 combines with J gene TRBJ1-4; 7 bases match TRBD1. Per the germline V gene, CDR1 is SGDLS and CDR2 is YYNGEE. J lost 3 bases, V lost 4 bases, and 12 bases had no gene match. This CDR3 spans 17 amino acids.